This T cell receptor beta chain comes out of a study of Graves' ophthalmopathy and Graves' hyperthyroidism. CDR1 and CDR2 (germline): MGHDK, SYGVNS. The CDR3 is 12 residues long. Amplified TCR beta CDR3 regions were obtained using RNA transcripts as template. Scientists carried out first-round RT-PCR using HTBI primers and then a second-round multiplex PCR. Each CDR3 protein gets one entry after TCRdb re-called the multiplex PCR reads with MiXCR. The sample lists over a million distinct CDR3 sequences, about two fifths occurring once. The sequencing sample was made of peripheral blood or thyroid tissue (not recorded which). The clonotype originates from an adult man with Graves' hyperthyroidism. The chain combines TRBV25-1 with TRBJ1-2; perhaps TRBD1 as D (5 bases). CDR3 DNA sequence: TGTGCTAGACCGACAGCGAACTATGGCTACACCTTC. Its translation: CARPTANYGYTF.